This T cell receptor beta chain was captured by sequencing in a study of CD8 T cells in Susac syndrome. An amount of RNA that ranged from about 0.45 to 1 ug was reverse transcribed with random hexamers. TCRdb reprocessed the immunoSEQ multiplex PCR reads via MiXCR and lists one record per CDR3 protein. The table records 130,000 to 150,000 distinct CDR3 sequences, approximately 96% of them present only once. With respect to this clonotype: Its antigen is not identified.

V shed 7 bases and J 4 bases; nucleotides not matched to a gene: 5. This CDR3 is 14 amino acids long. The V gene's germline CDR1 is MGHRA and CDR2 YSYEKL. Points from the study as a whole: The authors found no clonal expansion in Susac syndrome CD4+ T cell repertoires.

Sequencing was done on a sample of CD4+ T cells from PBMCs. The TCR comes from a human donor with Susac syndrome. The chain joins TRBV4-1 to TRBJ1-1, with 11 bases identical to TRBD1. CDR3 amino acids: CASTYGTGGTEAFF. The DNA of the CDR3 is TGCGCCAGCACGTATGGGACAGGGGGCACTGAAGCTTTCTTT.